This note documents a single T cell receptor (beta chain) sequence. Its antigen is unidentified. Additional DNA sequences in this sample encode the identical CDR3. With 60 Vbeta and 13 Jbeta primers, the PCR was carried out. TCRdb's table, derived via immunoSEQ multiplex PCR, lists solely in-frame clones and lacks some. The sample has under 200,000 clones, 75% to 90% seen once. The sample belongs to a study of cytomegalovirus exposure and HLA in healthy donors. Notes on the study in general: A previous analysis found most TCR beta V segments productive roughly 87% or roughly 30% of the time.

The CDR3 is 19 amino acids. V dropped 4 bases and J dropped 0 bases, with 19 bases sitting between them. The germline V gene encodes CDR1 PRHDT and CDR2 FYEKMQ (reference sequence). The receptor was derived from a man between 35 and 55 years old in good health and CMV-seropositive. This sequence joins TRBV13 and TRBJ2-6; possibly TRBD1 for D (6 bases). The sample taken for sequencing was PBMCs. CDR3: CASSSALDRLHSGANVLTF. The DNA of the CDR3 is TGTGCCAGCAGCTCGGCCCTCGACAGGCTACACTCTGGGGCCAACGTCCTGACTTTC.